This section outlines one T cell receptor (beta chain) sequence together with its context. Its target is unknown. A junction boundary mismatches the germline segment, possibly from a read error. This CDR3 has 16 amino acids. Germline V gives CDR1 SEHNR, CDR2 FQNEAQ (reference sequence). PCR was performed using 60 Vbeta and 13 Jbeta primers. The repertoire was sequenced with immunoSEQ multiplex PCR; TCRdb's copy has only in-frame clones and lacks some. This sample yields some 70,000 clones, of which under 80% are seen a single time; 11% to 15% belongs to the top ten. This sample is part of a study of cytomegalovirus exposure and HLA in healthy donors. At the level of the study: Earlier results showed roughly 120 million unique TCR beta sequences derived from around 170 million T cells.

General study findings and limits: As was reported, the HLA-A and HLA-B alleles of most subjects were accurately predicted from TCR beta sequences. Sequence variants that were highly shared formed a cluster that was likely a sequencing artifact. Researchers counted approximately 160 TCR beta chains as cytomegalovirus-associated.

The genes are TRBV7-9 and TRBJ2-7, with TRBD2 as a possible D gene (6 bases). The receptor was derived from a male donor in good health and CMV-seropositive. The sample was PBMCs. The CDR3 spells CSSSDGAEGFSYEQYF. CDR3 in DNA: TGTTCCAGCAGCGATGGGGCGGAGGGCTTCTCCTACGAGCAGTACTTC.